Listed here is a single TCR beta chain. The specificity of this receptor is unknown. The record has no base qualities; no much larger clone is one base away. TCRbeta CDR3 regions were amplified from genomic DNA by means of the immunoSEQ Assay, a bias-controlled multiplex PCR. On the authors' methods: Nucleated cell counts per sample were estimated from amplification of reference gene primers within the assay. Sequence reads were collapsed and filtered to measure the absolute abundance of every unique TCRbeta CDR3 rearrangement. For each sample, productive Simpson clonality was calculated by taking the square root of Simpson's diversity index across productive rearrangements. Here the immuneACCESS table is served through TCRdb, limited to in-frame sequences with V and J called. Missing clones are a known gap in these copies; in checked studies unresolved V genes cover under half, and the rest lacks a known reason. Clonal size and the V and J genes are those of that table, whereas D and trimming came from the DNA. In all, the sample holds about 130,000 clones, and 80% to 85% of those were seen once. Around 4.1% of the sample comes from the top ten.

The germline V gene encodes CDR1 SEHNR and CDR2 FQNEAQ (reference sequence). The germline ends are 12 bases apart after V is trimmed by 5 bases and J by 4 bases. The CDR3 measures 13 amino acids from cysteine to phenylalanine. Here the CDR3 DNA is all that survives: 39 bases in frame from base 1. The record originates from a study of blood T cell repertoires in COVID-19 (dated by TCRdb to 2018 to 2021). Looking at the study overall: Collaborator samples came from the United States, Italy and Spain and covered acute and convalescent phases of COVID-19. The repertoires were released in a freely available public database intended as a resource for research on the immune response to SARS-CoV-2. Nearly every sample came with metadata listing a de-identified subject ID, COVID-19 status, age in years and sex. The samples were drawn from two sources: the first 160 participants of the ongoing ImmuneRACE study, and 1,000 to 1,500 subjects contributed by 6 global collaborators. Where HLA class I and class II types were available, the types were taken from metadata supplied by the sample provider, not from assay-based typing. The dataset comprised deeply sampled blood TCRbeta repertoires from subjects exposed to, actively infected with, or recovered from COVID-19. The material from the prospective study consisted of cDNA or gDNA derived from T cells, B-cell-depleted T cells, or PBMCs.

What the authors observed across the whole study: The amount of clinical and demographic metadata varied by source and participant and was provided uncurated.

Whole blood was collected in K2EDTA tubes by collaborating institutions according to the institutions' own protocols. Collaborator samples were shipped for TCRbeta analysis as frozen whole blood, isolated PBMCs, or DNA extracted from either sample type. Sequencing input: peripheral blood. This receptor was taken from a woman aged 50 to 60 with acute or convalescent COVID-19. The sequence joins TRBV7-9 to TRBJ2-7; 6 matching bases give a weak D call of TRBD2. The DNA sequence is given as TGTGCCAGCAGCCAGGGACTCCTGTACGAGCAGTACTTC. This encodes CASSQGLLYEQYF.